Below are 19 T cell receptor beta chains sequenced from a single sample in a study of beta chain features in type 1 diabetes. Study-wide results and caveats: Within each of all four CD4+ subsets, Type 1 diabetes patients had TCRB CDR3s that were moderately but significantly shorter.

The isolated RNA, all of it, was reverse transcribed, so expressed TCRB transcripts were what got sequenced. Only in-frame clones appear in the TCRdb table, and some are missing; sequencing was by immunoSEQ multiplex PCR. The table has about 740,000 clones, roughly an eighth seen once. These TCRs are of unknown antigen specificity. The sequencing input was naive CD4+ T cells from blood. The receptors were sampled from a man aged 18 to 35 with type 1 diabetes.

This clone has just a few counts. The V gene is TRBV19, the J gene TRBJ1-1, with TRBD1 matching over 7 bases. CDR1 and CDR2 (germline): LNHDA, SQIVND (reference sequence). The V gene end was trimmed by 1 base and the J gene end by 7 bases; junction bases not matched to a gene: 3. This CDR3 is built from 13 residues. Here the CDR3 reads CASSIVGQREAFF. As DNA, the CDR3 is TGTGCCAGTAGTATAGTGGGACAGCGTGAAGCTTTCTTT.

The chain combines TRBV25-1 with TRBJ1-6, with a possible D match to TRBD1 (5 bases). Germline lookup yields CDR1 MGHDK and CDR2 SYGVNS. V lost 4 bases to trimming and J lost 4 bases, with 8 bases between them. The CDR3 consists of 14 residues. Here the CDR3 reads CASSAGGYNSPLHF. In DNA, the CDR3 is TGTGCCAGCAGTGCCGGGGGTTATAATTCACCCCTCCACTTT.

In its sample, this clone was seen a few times. J is TRBJ1-3 and V is TRBV30; D gene uncertain. V lost 5 bases to trimming and J lost 0 bases, with 5 bases between them. CDR1 is GTSNPN and CDR2 is SVGIG in the germline V gene (reference sequence). The CDR3 runs to 12 residues. The CDR3 DNA sequence: TGTGCCTGGGGCCTCTCTGGAAACACCATATATTTT. Translation gives CAWGLSGNTIYF.

The chain carries TRBV6-5 and TRBJ1-1; D call uncertain. The germline V gene encodes CDR1 MNHEY and CDR2 SVGAGI. The germline V and J ends were trimmed by 6 bases and 4 bases, with 15 bases remaining between them. CDR3 size: 14 residues. For the CDR3, the DNA is TGTGCCAGCAGCGTTGGGCGGCTGGCCACTGAAGCTTTCTTT. This translates into CASSVGRLATEAFF.

The chain couples TRBV5-1 to TRBJ2-5; TRBD2 matches at 8 bases. With V trimmed by 3 bases and J by 3 bases, 7 bases remained unmatched. The germline V gene encodes CDR1 SGHRS and CDR2 YFSETQ. The length of the CDR3 is 15 residues. CDR3 DNA: TGCGCCAGCAGCTGGAAGTCAGCGGGGGAAGAGACCCAGTACTTC. It is translated as CASSWKSAGEETQYF.

This clone was detected only a few times. The chain carries TRBV27 and TRBJ2-1; a weak D match, TRBD2 (5 bases). The germline gives CDR1 MNHEY, CDR2 SMNVEV (reference sequence). Trimming removed 2 bases at V and 3 bases at J, with 14 bases between. The CDR3 contains 16 residues. CDR3: CASSLARDRGYNEQFF. The CDR3 nucleotides are TGTGCCAGCAGTTTAGCCCGTGATCGGGGCTACAATGAGCAGTTCTTC.

This clone was observed a few times. The chain has TRBV18 and TRBJ2-7; no definite D call. Germline values: CDR1 KGHSH, CDR2 LQKENI. The V end was cut by 3 bases, the J end by 0 bases, with 9 bases between. The CDR3 covers 14 residues. For the CDR3, the DNA is TGTGCCAGCTCACCGTTGGCCAGCTCCTACGAGCAGTACTTC. Translated, it gives CASSPLASSYEQYF.

The chain combines TRBV2 with TRBJ1-2; D is uncertain. The germline V gene has CDR1 SNHLY and CDR2 FYNNEI. With 6 bases removed from V and 3 bases from J, the gap between germline ends came to 11 bases. The CDR3 sequence is 13 residues long. CDR3 region: CASRVDAHYGYTF. CDR3 in DNA: TGTGCCAGCAGAGTTGACGCCCACTATGGCTACACCTTC.

The chain joins TRBV30 to TRBJ1-5, with unresolved D. This CDR3 comprises 13 residues. V lost 0 bases, J lost 9 bases, and 12 bases lay in between. CDR1 and CDR2 from the germline V gene are GTSNPN and SVGIG (reference sequence). CDR3 nucleotide sequence: TGTGCCTGGAGTGTACTCGGTGATGGGCCCCAGCATTTT. This gives the protein CAWSVLGDGPQHF.

This clone was counted only a few times. The chain is built from TRBV18 and TRBJ1-2; tentatively, D is TRBD1 (5 bases). This CDR3 comprises 17 residues. V gave up 2 bases and J gave up 8 bases, with 24 bases separating them. Germline V lookup: CDR1 KGHSH, CDR2 LQKENI. CDR3 residues: CASSPEGPFGSAEGYTF. The CDR3 nucleotides are TGTGCCAGCTCACCAGAGGGACCCTTCGGATCAGCTGAGGGCTACACCTTC.

This clone has a handful of counts. The V gene is TRBV30, the J gene TRBJ1-1; tentatively, D is TRBD1 (5 bases). CDR3 length: 15 residues. Germline V gene data show CDR1 as GTSNPN and CDR2 as SVGIG (reference sequence). Between the trimmed V and J ends, which lost 5 bases and 2 bases, there was a span of 18 bases. CDR3 amino acids: CAWDPLRAFNTEAFF. The CDR3 nucleotides are TGTGCCTGGGATCCCCTCAGGGCTTTCAACACTGAAGCTTTCTTT.

The rearrangement uses TRBV6-1 and TRBJ2-7; the D gene is possibly TRBD1 (6 bases). Trimming stripped 10 bases from V and 0 bases from J, with 16 bases between. CDR3 length: 14 amino acids. Germline CDR1 and CDR2: MNHNS and SASEGT. The CDR3 region has the DNA TGTGCCATCCCGACCCGGGACAACTCCTACGAGCAGTACTTC. It encodes CAIPTRDNSYEQYF.

The V gene is TRBV13, the J gene TRBJ2-7; no clear D gene. V lost 5 bases and J 4 bases, leaving 18 bases between the germline ends. Germline CDR1 and CDR2: PRHDT and FYEKMQ (reference sequence). The length of the CDR3 is 15 residues. The CDR3 DNA reads TGTGCCAGCAGCACCGAAACTTCCTTACTTTACGAGCAGTACTTC. This gives the protein CASSTETSLLYEQYF.

The V and J genes are TRBV29-1 and TRBJ1-2, with TRBD1 matching over 9 bases. J gave up 7 bases and V 6 bases, and 12 bases lay outside the gene matches. Germline V gene sequence: CDR1 SQVTM, CDR2 ANQGSEA. The CDR3 contains 14 residues. The DNA for the CDR3 is TGCAGCGTCTTCGCCCCGGGACAGGGCGGTGGCTACACCTTC. It translates to CSVFAPGQGGGYTF.

Only a few counts were recorded for this clone. Other DNA sequences in this specimen translate into the identical CDR3. This chain uses TRBV5-1 with TRBJ1-1; D is undetermined. This CDR3 has 11 amino acids. Germline V gene data show CDR1 as SGHRS and CDR2 as YFSETQ. V lost 0 bases to trimming and J lost 5 bases, with 2 bases between them. The CDR3 nucleotides read TGCGCCAGCAGCTTGGAAACTGAAGCTTTCTTT. Amino acid sequence: CASSLETEAFF.

The table lists this clone with a few counts. The chain uses TRBV29-1 and TRBJ1-4, with D tentatively TRBD1 (5 bases). Germline V gives CDR1 SQVTM, CDR2 ANQGSEA. The length of the CDR3 is 13 residues. V lost 6 bases and J lost 6, with 14 bases in between. The CDR3 DNA reads TGCAGCGTCTCCGGGACGCAAGATGAAAAACTGTTTTTT. Protein product: CSVSGTQDEKLFF. The full variable domain, with the rest looked up from reference TRBV29-1 and TRBJ1-4, is SAVISQKPSRDICQRGTSLTIQCQVDSQVTMMFWYRQQPGQSLTLIATANQGSEATYESGFVIDKFPISRPNLTFSTLTVSNMSPEDSSIYLCSVSGTQDEKLFFGSGTQLSVL.

The V call is TRBV6-1, the J call TRBJ2-5, with TRBD1 identical over 8 bases. This CDR3 contains 13 residues. V lost 11 bases, J lost 7 bases, and 12 bases stayed unmatched. Germline CDR1 and CDR2: MNHNS and SASEGT. The CDR3 DNA reads TGTGCCCACGGGGGACAGGCCGTAGGGACCCAGTACTTC. Encoded protein: CAHGGQAVGTQYF.

This clone appeared a few times. This rearrangement joins TRBV7-9 to TRBJ1-2, with a tentative D call TRBD1 (5 bases). Germline CDR1 is SEHNR and CDR2 is FQNEAQ (reference sequence). V was shortened by 5 bases and J by 8 bases, with 18 bases between the two germline ends. CDR3 length equals 14 residues. The CDR3 region has the DNA TGTGCCAGCAGCGCTCCGGGACCCTCGGGCGGCTACACCTTC. Its translation: CASSAPGPSGGYTF.

This clone showed up just a few times. V is TRBV27 and J is TRBJ1-4; possible D gene TRBD1, 5 bases. The CDR3 runs 15 residues. Germline lookup yields CDR1 MNHEY and CDR2 SMNVEV (reference sequence). V was trimmed by 4 bases and J by 1 base, leaving 10 bases between them. The CDR3 sequence: CASSSVGGTNEKLFF. The CDR3 nucleotides are TGTGCCAGCAGTTCGGTCGGGGGAACTAATGAAAAACTGTTTTTT.